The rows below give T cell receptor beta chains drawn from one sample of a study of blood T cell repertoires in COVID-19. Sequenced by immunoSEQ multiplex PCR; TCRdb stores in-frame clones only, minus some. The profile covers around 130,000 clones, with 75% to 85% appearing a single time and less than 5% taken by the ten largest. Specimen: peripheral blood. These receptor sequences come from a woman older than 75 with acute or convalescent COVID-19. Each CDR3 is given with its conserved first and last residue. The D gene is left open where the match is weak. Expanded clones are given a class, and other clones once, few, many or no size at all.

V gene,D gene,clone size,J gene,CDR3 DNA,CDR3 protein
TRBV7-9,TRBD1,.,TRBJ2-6,TGTGCCTCGCTCAAGACAGGGTCAGGGGCCAACGTCCTGACTTTC,CASLKTGSGANVLTF
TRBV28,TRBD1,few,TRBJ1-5,TGTGCCAGTACAGGGGTCAATCAGCCCCAGCATTTT,CASTGVNQPQHF
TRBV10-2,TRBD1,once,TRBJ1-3,TGCGCCAGCAGGGATCTACAGGGGGATAGATCTGGAAACACCATATATTTT,CASRDLQGDRSGNTIYF
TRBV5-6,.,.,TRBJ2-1,TGTGCCAGCAGCTACCGCTGGAGGGGTCGTGGTGAGCAGTTCTTC,CASSYRWRGRGEQFF
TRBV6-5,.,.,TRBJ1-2,TGTGCCAGCAGTACTGCGACAGCACCCTATGGCTACACCTTC,CASSTATAPYGYTF
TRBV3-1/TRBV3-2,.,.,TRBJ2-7,TGTGCCAGCAGCCAAGTATACGAGACCTACGAGCAGTACTTC,CASSQVYETYEQYF
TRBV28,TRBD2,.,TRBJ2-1,TGTGCCAGCAGCAGCGGGGGGCGTAACAATGAGCAGTTCTTC,CASSSGGRNNEQFF
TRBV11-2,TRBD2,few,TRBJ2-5,TGTGCCAGCAGCTTGTTCGGACTAGCGGGAGTAGGCCAAGAGACCCAGTACTTC,CASSLFGLAGVGQETQYF
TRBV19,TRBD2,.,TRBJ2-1,TGTGCCACTAAACTAGCGGGCATAACCAATGAGCAGTTCTTC,CATKLAGITNEQFF
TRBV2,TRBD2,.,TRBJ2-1,TGTGCCAGTTCCCCGACTAGCGGGAACAATGAGCAGTTCTTC,CASSPTSGNNEQFF
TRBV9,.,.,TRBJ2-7,TGTGCCAGCAGCACAGACTCCTACGAGCAGTACTTC,CASSTDSYEQYF
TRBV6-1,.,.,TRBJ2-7,TGTGCCAGCAGTGAAGTAGGACTGGGATACGAGCAGTACTTC,CASSEVGLGYEQYF
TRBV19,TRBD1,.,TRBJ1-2,TGTGCCAGTAGTCCCGGACAGGGGCGCCGCTATGGCTACACCTTC,CASSPGQGRRYGYTF
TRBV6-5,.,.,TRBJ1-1,TGTGCCAGCAGACCACTGGGCCATTGGAACACTGAAGCTTTCTTT,CASRPLGHWNTEAFF
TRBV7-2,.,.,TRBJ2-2,TGTGCCAGCAGCTCGCGGGGGAACACCGGGGAGCTGTTTTTT,CASSSRGNTGELFF
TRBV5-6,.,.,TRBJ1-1,TGTGCCAGCAGCTTGGTCTACGGGAACACTGAAGCTTTCTTT,CASSLVYGNTEAFF
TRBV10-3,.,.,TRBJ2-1,TGTGCCATGGCCACGCTGGCGGGACCCTACAATGAGCAGTTCTTC,CAMATLAGPYNEQFF
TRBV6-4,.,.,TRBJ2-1,TGTGCCAGCAGTACTAGCTCCTACAATGAGCAGTTCTTC,CASSTSSYNEQFF
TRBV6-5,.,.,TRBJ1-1,TGTGCCAGCAGTTACGGGGCTATCAACACTGAAGCTTTCTTT,CASSYGAINTEAFF
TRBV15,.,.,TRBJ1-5,TGTGCCACCAGCAGGGGCCCAAATCAGCCCCAGCATTTT,CATSRGPNQPQHF